These 28 T cell receptor beta chains came from one sample sequenced in a study of glioma-infiltrating T cells. TCR alpha and beta CDR3 regions were amplified from RNA using iRepertoire nested multiplex PCR. Via MiXCR, TCRdb re-called the multiplex PCR reads, giving one row per CDR3 protein. This sample yields a few hundred thousand distinct CDR3 sequences, of which around 38% are seen a single time; 12% belongs to the top ten. Source material: glioma tissue, nonneoplastic brain tissue, or PBMCs (not recorded which). These receptors were obtained from a human donor with low-grade glioma or glioblastoma, undergoing nonglioma brain surgery, or in good health (not recorded which).

A remark on this clonotype: A single base separates this from a much larger clone, so it may be a read error. CDR3 loop: CASSLLGQGLYNSPLHF. The CDR3 DNA is TGTGCCAGCAGTTTATTGGGACAGGGATTGTATAATTCACCCCTCCACTTT. This chain links TRBV28 with TRBJ1-6, with 9 bases fitting TRBD1. The CDR3 is made up of 17 amino acids. V lost 1 base and J lost 4; bases outside the gene matches: 5. The V gene's germline CDR1 is MDHEN and CDR2 SYDVKM.

The CDR3: CASSFERINEKLFF. Written as DNA, the CDR3 is TGTGCCAGCAGTTTCGAACGGATAAATGAAAAACTGTTTTTT. V is TRBV28 and J is TRBJ1-4; no reliable D call. This CDR3 contains 14 residues. From germline, CDR1 is MDHEN and CDR2 SYDVKM. V was shortened by 3 bases and J by 5 bases, with 10 bases between the two germline ends.

The genes are TRBV28 and TRBJ1-1, with TRBD1 matching 9 bases. The CDR3 length is 15 residues. The junction had 10 bases not matched to a gene; V was cut back by 6 bases and J by 5 bases. Germline assignment: CDR1 MDHEN and CDR2 SYDVKM. CDR3 residues: CASRPITGGRTEAFF. As DNA, the CDR3 is TGTGCCAGCAGGCCAATCACAGGGGGCAGAACTGAAGCTTTCTTT.

This clonotype was seen a handful of times. The chain uses TRBV18 and TRBJ1-4; 7 bases map to TRBD1. The CDR3 runs to 19 residues. Germline assignment: CDR1 KGHSH and CDR2 LQKENI. J gave up 6 bases and V 0 bases, and 16 bases lay outside the gene matches. Here the CDR3 reads CASSPPYRGAAFTYEKLFF. The CDR3 DNA reads as TGTGCCAGCTCACCACCGTACAGGGGCGCCGCCTTCACCTATGAAAAACTGTTTTTT.

This clonotype showed up just a few times. The V gene is TRBV7-3, the J gene TRBJ2-1; D is tentatively TRBD1 or TRBD2 (5 bases each). CDR3 length: 16 amino acids. Germline V gives CDR1 SGHTA, CDR2 FQGTGA. The V end lost 4 bases, the J end lost 5 bases, and 18 bases lay between the germline ends. The CDR3 here is CASSSRTGASHNEQFF. As DNA, the CDR3 is TGTGCCAGCAGCTCCCGGACTGGGGCGTCACACAATGAGCAGTTCTTC. Using reference TRBV7-3 and TRBJ2-1 for the parts outside the CDR3, the full variable domain is GAGVSQTPSNKVTEKGKYVELRCDPISGHTALYWYRQSLGQGPEFLIYFQGTGAADDSGLPNDRFFAVRPEGSVSTLKIQRTERGDSAVYLCASSSRTGASHNEQFFGPGTRLTVL.

As to this clonotype: At one of its ends the junction is not consistent with the germline gene, which may arise from a read error. The genes are TRBV28 and TRBJ1-2; 8 nucleotides match TRBD1. CDR3 length equals 15 residues. Germline assignment: CDR1 MDHEN and CDR2 SYDVKM. DNA of the CDR3: TGTGCCAGCAGTCCTTACAGGGGGGATAACTATGGCCACACCTTC. The encoded protein is CASSPYRGDNYGHTF.

To note about this clonotype: This clone may be a read error of a much larger clone one base away. The genes are TRBV6-9 and TRBJ2-7; 10 nucleotides align to TRBD1. Germline CDR1 is MNHGY and CDR2 is SVAAGI. This CDR3 contains 15 residues. Germline trimming cut 3 bases from V and 6 bases from J; bases unmatched to any gene: 8. In nucleotides, the CDR3 is TGTGCCAGCAGTTACACGGGACAGGGGTTCTGCGAGCAGTACTTC. Protein product: CASSYTGQGFCEQYF.

This chain joins TRBV2 and TRBJ1-6; no clear D gene. Deletions cut 2 bases from V and 7 bases from J, with 9 bases between. The CDR3 is made up of 14 amino acids. Per germline, CDR1 SNHLY and CDR2 FYNNEI. Here the CDR3 reads CASSEMTYNSPLHF. For the CDR3, the DNA is TGTGCCAGCAGTGAAATGACTTACAATTCACCCCTCCACTTT.

As for this clonotype: This may stem from a read error, because a much larger clone lies one nucleotide away. V is TRBV7-9 and J is TRBJ1-2; tentatively, D is TRBD1 (5 bases). CDR3 size: 15 residues. V lost 2 bases and J lost 2, with 12 bases in between. CDR1 is SEHNR, CDR2 FQNEAQ, per germline (reference sequence). CDR3 sequence reads: CASSLTIGGNYGYTF. The DNA for the CDR3 is TGTGCCAGCAGCTTAACAATCGGGGGGAACTATGGCTACACCTTC.

With respect to this clonotype: The junction and the germline gene differ at one end; a read error may be behind it. The chain recombines TRBV19 with TRBJ1-1; 8 nucleotides agree with TRBD1. Germline-derived CDR1 and CDR2 are LNHDA and SQIVND (reference sequence). The CDR3 is made up of 13 amino acids. CDR3 coding DNA: TGTGCCAGTAGTCCGGACAGGGTTGGGTCGGCTTACTTT. Its translation is CASSPDRVGSAYF.

This clonotype was observed a few times. The genes are TRBV20-1 and TRBJ2-1; D is undetermined. V lost 0 bases and J lost 8, with 8 bases in between. The CDR3 consists of 12 residues. The germline CDR1 and CDR2 sequences are DFQATT and SNEGSKA (reference sequence). The CDR3: CSAREAGYEQFF. The CDR3 DNA reads TGCAGTGCTAGAGAAGCCGGGTATGAGCAGTTCTTC.

This chain connects TRBV5-1 to TRBJ2-1; 10 bases map to TRBD1. Germline CDR1 SGHRS, CDR2 YFSETQ. This CDR3 has 13 residues. Trimming cost V 6 bases and J 7 bases; bases outside gene matches: 4. The CDR3 reads CASIPGQGNEQFF. CDR3 in DNA: TGCGCCAGCATCCCGGGACAGGGGAATGAGCAGTTCTTC.

As to this clonotype: A single base separates this from a much larger clone, so it may be a read error. The genes are TRBV20-1 and TRBJ2-3; TRBD2 might be the D (5 bases). V lost 6 bases to trimming and J lost 3 bases, with 10 bases between them. Germline values: CDR1 DFQATT, CDR2 SNEGSKA (reference sequence). The CDR3 covers 12 residues. The CDR3 loop is CSAVGRTDTQYF. The CDR3 DNA sequence: TGCAGTGCAGTGGGGAGAACAGATACGCAGTATTTT.

In its sample, this clonotype was seen a few times. The V call is TRBV7-8, the J call TRBJ2-3; tentatively, D is TRBD1 (6 bases). Germline V gene data show CDR1 as SGHVS and CDR2 as FQNEAQ. This CDR3 region has 14 residues. V was pared by 2 bases and J by 2 bases, with 8 bases between. CDR3 sequence (DNA): TGTGCCAGCAGCTTAAGACAGGACACAGATACGCAGTATTTT. Amino acids: CASSLRQDTDTQYF. The variable domain in full, with the rest retrieved from reference TRBV7-8 and TRBJ2-3, is GAGVSQSPRYKVAKRGQDVALRCDPISGHVSLFWYQQALGQGPEFLTYFQNEAQLDKSGLPSDRFFAERPEGSVSTLKIQRTQQEDSAVYLCASSLRQDTDTQYFGPGTRLTVL.

This clonotype was counted only a few times. The V gene is TRBV28, the J gene TRBJ2-3; 9 bases align to TRBD2. This CDR3 has 16 residues. Germline trimming cut 8 bases from V and 3 bases from J; bases unmatched to any gene: 12. The germline V gene encodes CDR1 MDHEN and CDR2 SYDVKM. The CDR3 region is CASAPRALAGTDTQYF. CDR3 in DNA: TGTGCCAGCGCCCCCCGAGCCCTAGCGGGAACAGATACGCAGTATTTT.

This chain links TRBV27 with TRBJ1-5; D might be TRBD1 (5 bases). The CDR3 length is 18 residues. Per germline, CDR1 MNHEY and CDR2 SMNVEV (reference sequence). The V end lost 2 bases, the J end lost 0 bases, and 17 bases lay between the germline ends. The CDR3 DNA reads as TGTGCCAGCAGTTTAATCGCACAGGTGATGAATAGCAATCAGCCCCAGCATTTT. It translates to CASSLIAQVMNSNQPQHF.

This clonotype appeared many times. V and J are TRBV28 and TRBJ1-5; D not certain. With 8 bases removed from V and 7 bases from J, the gap between germline ends came to 21 bases. Germline CDR1 MDHEN, CDR2 SYDVKM. The CDR3 is 15 amino acids. This CDR3 reads CASRTYKVVRQPQHF. Here the CDR3 DNA reads TGTGCCAGCCGAACATATAAGGTAGTGAGGCAGCCCCAGCATTTT. Full variable domain (rest looked up from reference TRBV28 and TRBJ1-5): DVKVTQSSRYLVKRTGEKVFLECVQDMDHENMFWYRQDPGLGLRLIYFSYDVKMKEKGDIPEGYSVSREKKERFSLILESASTNQTSMYLCASRTYKVVRQPQHFGDGTRLSIL.

This clonotype was seen ten or more times. This sequence joins TRBV20-1 and TRBJ2-3; D is unresolved. This CDR3 spans 14 amino acids. Per germline, CDR1 DFQATT and CDR2 SNEGSKA (reference sequence). With 5 bases removed from V and 6 bases from J, the gap between germline ends came to 18 bases. CDR3 loop: CSAVRALTSDTQYF. The DNA for the CDR3 is TGCAGTGCTGTCCGGGCCCTAACTTCCGATACGCAGTATTTT.

This clonotype occurred many times. The gene calls are TRBV27 and TRBJ2-5; either TRBD1 or TRBD2 may supply D (6 bases each). The CDR3 extends over 14 amino acids. Trimming left V 2 bases short and J 5 bases short, with 12 bases between. Germline V lookup: CDR1 MNHEY, CDR2 SMNVEV (reference sequence). CDR3: CASSLGGRGETQYF. The CDR3 DNA sequence: TGTGCCAGCAGTTTAGGGGGGCGCGGTGAGACCCAGTACTTC.

Comment on this clonotype: Mismatch with germline at one junction end may stem from a read error. J is TRBJ2-7 and V is TRBV6-1; D is ambiguous. The CDR3 has 11 amino acids. Germline V gene lookup returns CDR1 MNHNS and CDR2 SASEGT. CDR3 loop: CASSEQAEQCF. CDR3 nucleotides: TGTGCCAGCAGTGAACAAGCCGAGCAGTGCTTC.

For this clonotype: A read error is possible here, since a much larger clone lies one base away. This chain connects TRBV20-1 to TRBJ2-3; 10 bases map to TRBD2. The V gene end was trimmed by 6 bases and the J gene end by 6 bases; junction bases not matched to a gene: 9. The CDR3 contains 14 residues. Germline CDR1 DFQATT, CDR2 SNEGSKA (reference sequence). The CDR3 is CSATNSGRYDTQYF. DNA for the CDR3: TGCAGTGCAACGAATAGCGGGAGGTATGATACGCAGTATTTT.

The rearrangement uses TRBV6-6 and TRBJ2-1, with 11 positions matching TRBD2. Germline V gives CDR1 MNHNY, CDR2 SVGAGI (reference sequence). V gave up 2 bases and J gave up 7 bases; unmatched junction bases: 7. The CDR3 loop spans 16 amino acids. DNA for the CDR3: TGTGCCAGCAGTTACGCGACTAGCGGGGCCCGGAATGAGCAGTTCTTC. Translation gives CASSYATSGARNEQFF.

This clonotype was seen a few times. The chain combines TRBV20-1 with TRBJ1-6; 11 nucleotides agree with TRBD1. CDR1 is DFQATT, CDR2 SNEGSKA, per germline (reference sequence). The CDR3 has 14 residues. V trimming: 5 bases; J trimming: 5 bases; junction bases outside the gene matches: 2. The CDR3 nucleotides read TGCAGTGCTTCGGGACAGGGGGATAATTCACCCCTCCACTTT. It translates to CSASGQGDNSPLHF.

The chain joins TRBV4-1 to TRBJ2-3; tentative D call: TRBD2 (5 bases). V shed 0 bases and J shed 8 bases, with 6 bases lying between them. The germline V gene encodes CDR1 MGHRA and CDR2 YSYEKL. The CDR3 length is 12 residues. Written as DNA, the CDR3 is TGCGCCAGCAGCCAAGAAGGAGGTACGCAGTATTTT. This gives the protein CASSQEGGTQYF.

This clonotype was observed at least ten times. V usage is TRBV27 and J usage is TRBJ2-1; D ambiguous. The germline V and J ends were trimmed by 8 bases and 2 bases, with 10 bases remaining between them. The CDR3 consists of 13 residues. Germline assignment: CDR1 MNHEY and CDR2 SMNVEV (reference sequence). In nucleotides, the CDR3 is TGTGCCAGCGGTGAGTTAACCTACAATGAGCAGTTCTTC. This codes for CASGELTYNEQFF.

With regard to this clonotype: This may be a read error, as it is one base from a much larger clone. The CDR3 DNA reads as TGTGCCAGCAGTTTATTCTTGGGGGGCGTATATGGCTACACCTTC. Its protein is CASSLFLGGVYGYTF. The chain links TRBV27 to TRBJ1-2, with D possibly being TRBD1 (6 bases). The V gene lost 1 base and the J gene lost 5 bases, with 14 bases spanning the gap. The CDR3 covers 15 residues. Germline CDR1 is MNHEY and CDR2 is SMNVEV (reference sequence).

Remarks on this clonotype: Being one base from a much bigger clone, this may be a read error. The rearrangement joins TRBV6-2 or TRBV6-3 to TRBJ2-1; 7 nucleotides line up with TRBD1. J lost 15 bases, V lost 6 bases, and 8 bases had no gene match. Germline assignment: CDR1 MNHEY and CDR2 SVGEGT. The CDR3 spans 11 residues. The CDR3 bases are TGTGCCAGCAGCCACGGACAGGATCGGTTCTTC. It is translated as CASSHGQDRFF.

This clonotype appeared a few times. The V call is TRBV18, the J call TRBJ2-7; weak D call: TRBD2 (6 bases). Germline V gene sequence: CDR1 KGHSH, CDR2 LQKENI. The CDR3 length is 16 residues. V was shortened by 6 bases and J by 5 bases, with 23 bases between the two germline ends. As DNA, the CDR3 is TGTGCCAGCTCTGCCCGGCGGGGCGCGGGCGGCCACGAGCAGTACTTC. Its translation is CASSARRGAGGHEQYF.